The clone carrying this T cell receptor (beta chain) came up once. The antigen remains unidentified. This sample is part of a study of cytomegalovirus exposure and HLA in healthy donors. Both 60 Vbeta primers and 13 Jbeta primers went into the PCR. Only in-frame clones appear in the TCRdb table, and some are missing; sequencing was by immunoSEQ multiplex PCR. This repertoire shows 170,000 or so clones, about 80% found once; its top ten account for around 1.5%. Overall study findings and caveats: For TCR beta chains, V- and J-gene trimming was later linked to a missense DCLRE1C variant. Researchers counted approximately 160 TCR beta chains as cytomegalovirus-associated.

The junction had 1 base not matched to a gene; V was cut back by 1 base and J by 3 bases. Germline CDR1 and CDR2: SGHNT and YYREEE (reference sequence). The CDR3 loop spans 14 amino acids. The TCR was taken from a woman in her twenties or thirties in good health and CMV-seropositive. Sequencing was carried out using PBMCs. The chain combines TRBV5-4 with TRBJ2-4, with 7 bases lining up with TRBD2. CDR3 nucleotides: TGTGCCAGCAGCTTGTGGGGGGGCAAAAACATTCAGTACTTC. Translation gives CASSLWGGKNIQYF.